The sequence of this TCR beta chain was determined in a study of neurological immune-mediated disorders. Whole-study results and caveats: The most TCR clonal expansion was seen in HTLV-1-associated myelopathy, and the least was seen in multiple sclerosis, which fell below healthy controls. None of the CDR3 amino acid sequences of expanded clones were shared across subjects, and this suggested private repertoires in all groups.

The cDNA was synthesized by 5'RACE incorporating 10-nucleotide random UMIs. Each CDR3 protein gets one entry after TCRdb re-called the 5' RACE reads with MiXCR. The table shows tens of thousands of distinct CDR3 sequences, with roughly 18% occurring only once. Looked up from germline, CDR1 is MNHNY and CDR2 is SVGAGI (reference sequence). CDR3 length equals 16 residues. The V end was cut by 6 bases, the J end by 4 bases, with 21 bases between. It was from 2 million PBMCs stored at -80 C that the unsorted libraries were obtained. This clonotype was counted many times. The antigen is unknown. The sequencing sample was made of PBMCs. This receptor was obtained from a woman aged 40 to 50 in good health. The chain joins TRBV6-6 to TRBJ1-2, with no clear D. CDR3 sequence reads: CASSPTRDGGTYGYTF. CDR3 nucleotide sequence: TGTGCCAGCAGCCCGACTCGAGACGGAGGAACCTATGGCTACACCTTC.